The rows below give T cell receptor beta chains drawn from one sample of a study of blood T cell repertoires in COVID-19. Sequencing was performed with immunoSEQ multiplex PCR; in TCRdb, only in-frame clones are kept and a portion is missing. Altogether fewer than 200,000 clones are present, roughly 80% being singletons, with the ten largest covering over 9.5%. The sequenced material came from PBMCs or T cells enriched from blood (not recorded which). These receptors originate from a man in his forties or fifties who had recovered from COVID-19. CDR3s include the opening cysteine and the closing phenylalanine or tryptophan. D genes are given only for firm matches. Clone size is given for some rows only: seen once, a few or many times, or a class if the clone is expanded.

J gene,D gene,V gene,clone size,CDR3 DNA,CDR3 protein
TRBJ1-3,NA,TRBV11-2,NA,TGTGCCAGCAGCCAAGCGGGACTAACTGGAAACACCATATATTTT,CASSQAGLTGNTIYF
TRBJ2-3,TRBD2,TRBV18,NA,TGTGCCAGCTCACCAGCGGGACTAGTGACAGATACGCAGTATTTT,CASSPAGLVTDTQYF
TRBJ1-6,TRBD1,TRBV3-1/TRBV3-2,NA,TGTGCCAGCAGCCAGATCGACAGGGGAGGTTCACCCCTCCACTTT,CASSQIDRGGSPLHF
TRBJ1-3,NA,TRBV3-1/TRBV3-2,NA,TGTGCCAGCAGCCAGGGGGCCCAGTCTGGAAACACCATATATTTT,CASSQGAQSGNTIYF
TRBJ1-5,NA,TRBV6-6,once,TGTGCCAGCAGTTCCCTTCTCAATCAGCCCCAGCATTTT,CASSSLLNQPQHF
TRBJ2-2,TRBD2,TRBV6-5,NA,TGTGCCAGCAGGCGGGGGGCCGGGGAGCTGTTTTTT,CASRRGAGELFF
TRBJ2-7,NA,TRBV7-2,NA,TGTGCCAGCAGCAAGCAAAGGGACTTCTTCTACGAGCAGTACTTC,CASSKQRDFFYEQYF
TRBJ1-2,TRBD1,TRBV2,NA,TGTGCCAGCAGTGCGGGACAGGGGGGTAACTATGGCTACACCTTC,CASSAGQGGNYGYTF
TRBJ1-1,NA,TRBV19,NA,TGTGCCAGTAGTATCATGAGGAACACTGAAGCTTTCTTT,CASSIMRNTEAFF
TRBJ1-2,TRBD1,TRBV27,once,TGTGCCAGCAGTTTGTCCGGGACAGCCTATGGCTACACCTTC,CASSLSGTAYGYTF
TRBJ2-3,NA,TRBV5-5,NA,TGTGCCAGCAGCCCAAATCCGACCGGGACTTGGACAGATACGCAGTATTTT,CASSPNPTGTWTDTQYF
TRBJ2-2,TRBD1,TRBV6-5,NA,TGTGCCAGCAGTCCAGACAGGGGTCGAGGCGGGGAGCTGTTTTTT,CASSPDRGRGGELFF
TRBJ1-6,NA,TRBV5-4,NA,TGTGCCAGCAGCCCCGACACAGTGGCAGGCTCACCCCTCCACTTT,CASSPDTVAGSPLHF
TRBJ1-2,TRBD1,TRBV7-2,NA,TGTGCCAGCAGCCCAAGGTACAGGGGAGTCGACTATGGCTACACCTTC,CASSPRYRGVDYGYTF
TRBJ2-3,NA,TRBV24-1,NA,TGTGCCACCAGTCCCGACGGGGCAGATACGCAGTATTTT,CATSPDGADTQYF
TRBJ2-2,TRBD2,TRBV7-2,few,TGTGCCAGCAGCCCGCGACTTGCGGGGGGAACGGGGACCGGGGAGCTGTTTTTT,CASSPRLAGGTGTGELFF
TRBJ2-2,NA,TRBV5-1,NA,TGCGCCAGCAGCTTGGATCCGGGGACCGGGGAGCTGTTTTTT,CASSLDPGTGELFF
TRBJ2-1,NA,TRBV5-1,NA,TGCGCCAGCAGCTTACAGGGAGGGCAAGGGTCCTACAATGAGCAGTTCTTC,CASSLQGGQGSYNEQFF
TRBJ1-4,NA,TRBV23-1,NA,TGCGCCAGCAGTCAATCCGAGCCGCCGTCTAATGAAAAACTGTTTTTT,CASSQSEPPSNEKLFF
TRBJ2-6,TRBD1,TRBV7-8,NA,TGTGCCAGCAGCCCCCGGACAGGCTCTGGGGCCAACGTCCTGACTTTC,CASSPRTGSGANVLTF
TRBJ2-1,TRBD1,TRBV19,NA,TGTGCCAGTAGTTCAGGGACAGGAAACAATGAGCAGTTCTTC,CASSSGTGNNEQFF
TRBJ1-1,NA,TRBV19,NA,TGTGCCAGTAGTTTCCACCCACAGGGAAACACTGAAGCTTTCTTT,CASSFHPQGNTEAFF
TRBJ2-5,TRBD1,TRBV2,few,TGTGCCAGCAGGTCCGGGACAGCAATTCAAGAGACCCAGTACTTC,CASRSGTAIQETQYF
TRBJ1-3,NA,TRBV11-2,once,TGTGCCAGCAGCCCGATGGGCAGGATTTCCTCTGGAAACACCATATATTTT,CASSPMGRISSGNTIYF
TRBJ1-1,NA,TRBV24-1,NA,TGTGCCACCAGTGATCCCAGAGGACAGTGCGCTTTCTTT,CATSDPRGQCAFF
TRBJ1-5,NA,TRBV6-5,NA,TGTGCCAGCAGTCCCGGAGCGGTCAGCAATCAGCCCCAGCATTTT,CASSPGAVSNQPQHF
TRBJ1-1,NA,TRBV29-1,NA,TGCAGCGCCGCCGAGGGCACTGAAGCTTTCTTT,CSAAEGTEAFF
TRBJ1-3,NA,TRBV6-5,NA,TGTGCCAGCAGTTACGGGACTTCTGGAAACACCATATATTTT,CASSYGTSGNTIYF
TRBJ1-2,NA,TRBV10-3,few,TGTGCCATCAGTGCCCCGGGGGGCGCCGGAAGGAGCTACACCTTC,CAISAPGGAGRSYTF
TRBJ2-7,TRBD1,TRBV5-1,NA,TGCGCCAGCAGCTCAGGGGGCCCCTACGAGCAGTACTTC,CASSSGGPYEQYF
TRBJ2-6,NA,TRBV2,NA,TGTGCCAGCAGTCAGGGGACTGGGGCCAACGTCCTGACTTTC,CASSQGTGANVLTF
TRBJ1-5,NA,TRBV2,NA,TGTGCCAGCACTGGGAGGGGCTATCAGCCCCAGCATTTT,CASTGRGYQPQHF
TRBJ1-1,NA,TRBV3-1/TRBV3-2,NA,TGTGCCAGCAGCCGGGCTGTGGCGACTGAAGCTTTCTTT,CASSRAVATEAFF
TRBJ1-3,NA,TRBV10-3,NA,TGTGCCATCAGCCGCAGGGGCGACTCTGGAAACACCATATATTTT,CAISRRGDSGNTIYF
TRBJ1-2,NA,TRBV12-3/TRBV12-4,NA,TGTGCCAGCAGTTTTAACCGAGGCTATGGCTACACCTTC,CASSFNRGYGYTF
TRBJ2-5,NA,TRBV5-6,NA,TGTGCCAGCAGCTCAGAGGGCCTTCAAGAGACCCAGTACTTC,CASSSEGLQETQYF
TRBJ2-7,NA,TRBV19,NA,TGTGCCAGTAGTGAAATCGCGGCGAGCTCCTACGAGCAGTACTTC,CASSEIAASSYEQYF
TRBJ2-5,TRBD2,TRBV5-1,NA,TGCGCCAGCAGCTTGGCGGTAGCGGGGGGGAGAGAGACCCAGTACTTC,CASSLAVAGGRETQYF
TRBJ2-3,TRBD2,TRBV7-9,NA,TGTGCCAGCAGCTTACCGCACCGACTAGCGGGGGTCAGGGATACGCAGTATTTT,CASSLPHRLAGVRDTQYF